These T cell receptor beta chains were read from a single sample in a study of shared clonotypes between healthy human individuals. The repertoire was sequenced with immunoSEQ multiplex PCR; TCRdb's copy has only in-frame clones and lacks some. The table has 450,000 to 500,000 clones, around 80% seen once. Material for sequencing was PBMCs. The receptors stem from a middle-aged woman in good health. Some clones in this sample may be carry-over from other donors' samples. Both conserved end residues are part of each CDR3. The D gene is left open where the match is weak. Not every row has a clone size; where given, it reads once, few, many or a size class.

abundance: once
d_gene: TRBD2
j_gene: TRBJ2-1
v_gene: TRBV6-5
CDR3nt: TGTGCCAGCGACCGGCTAGCGGGAGGAGGGAATGAGCAGTTCTTC
CDR3aa: CASDRLAGGGNEQFF

abundance: .
d_gene: TRBD1
j_gene: TRBJ1-5
v_gene: TRBV6-1
CDR3nt: TGTGCCAGCAGTGGCCGGACAGGGACCTCCTATCAGCCCCAGCATTTT
CDR3aa: CASSGRTGTSYQPQHF

abundance: .
d_gene: .
j_gene: TRBJ1-4
v_gene: TRBV5-1
CDR3nt: TGCGCCAGCAGGGTCGGAACTAATGAAAAACTGTTTTTT
CDR3aa: CASRVGTNEKLFF

abundance: .
d_gene: .
j_gene: TRBJ1-3
v_gene: TRBV11-3
CDR3nt: TGTGCCAGCAGCTCCGCCCGAGGAAACACCATATATTTT
CDR3aa: CASSSARGNTIYF

abundance: .
d_gene: TRBD2
j_gene: TRBJ2-5
v_gene: TRBV5-1
CDR3nt: TGCGCCAGCAGCGCTGCGGGAGGCCAAGAGACCCAGTACTTC
CDR3aa: CASSAAGGQETQYF

abundance: .
d_gene: .
j_gene: TRBJ1-1
v_gene: TRBV15
CDR3nt: TGTGCCACCAGCAGAGGTGCGGTGGGGCCTGAAGCTTTCTTT
CDR3aa: CATSRGAVGPEAFF

abundance: .
d_gene: .
j_gene: TRBJ2-1
v_gene: TRBV7-9
CDR3nt: TGTGCCAGCAGCCAGGGGGGCGGGAGCTCCTACAATGAGCAGTTCTTC
CDR3aa: CASSQGGGSSYNEQFF

abundance: many
d_gene: .
j_gene: TRBJ2-2
v_gene: TRBV4-3
CDR3nt: TGCGCCAGCAGCCAAAGCCGGGGCCACACCGGGGAGCTGTTTTTT
CDR3aa: CASSQSRGHTGELFF

abundance: .
d_gene: .
j_gene: TRBJ2-3
v_gene: TRBV6-1
CDR3nt: TGTGCCAGCAGTGAATGGGGGTACACAGATACGCAGTATTTT
CDR3aa: CASSEWGYTDTQYF

abundance: .
d_gene: .
j_gene: TRBJ2-1
v_gene: TRBV28
CDR3nt: TGTGCCAGCAGTACTAATCCCAATGAGCAGTTCTTC
CDR3aa: CASSTNPNEQFF

abundance: .
d_gene: .
j_gene: TRBJ2-1
v_gene: TRBV28
CDR3nt: TGTGCCAGCAGTTTAACTAGGGAGCAGTTCTTC
CDR3aa: CASSLTREQFF

abundance: .
d_gene: .
j_gene: TRBJ2-1
v_gene: TRBV18
CDR3nt: TGTGCCAGCTCACCAGGACAACACAATGAGCAGTTCTTC
CDR3aa: CASSPGQHNEQFF

abundance: .
d_gene: .
j_gene: TRBJ2-7
v_gene: TRBV19
CDR3nt: TGTGCCAGTAGGGGGAGAACCTACGAGCAGTACTTC
CDR3aa: CASRGRTYEQYF

abundance: .
d_gene: .
j_gene: TRBJ1-2
v_gene: TRBV11-1
CDR3nt: TGTGCCAGCAGCCCCCGGGACCCCGAACCAGGCTATGGCTACACCTTC
CDR3aa: CASSPRDPEPGYGYTF

abundance: .
d_gene: TRBD1
j_gene: TRBJ1-5
v_gene: TRBV9
CDR3nt: TGTGCCAGCAGCCCTGGGACAGGGGGCCTCAATCAGCCCCAGCATTTT
CDR3aa: CASSPGTGGLNQPQHF

abundance: .
d_gene: TRBD1
j_gene: TRBJ2-3
v_gene: TRBV12-5
CDR3nt: TGTGCTAGTGGTTTGGCCGAAAAGAAGACAGGGAGTGGCACAGATACGCAGTATTTT
CDR3aa: CASGLAEKKTGSGTDTQYF

abundance: .
d_gene: .
j_gene: TRBJ2-3
v_gene: TRBV7-9
CDR3nt: TGTGCCAGCAGCTCCCGGGTTCCCACAGGGAGCACAGATACGCAGTATTTT
CDR3aa: CASSSRVPTGSTDTQYF

abundance: .
d_gene: .
j_gene: TRBJ1-5
v_gene: TRBV19
CDR3nt: TGTGCCAGTAGTATATATGAGGGGACCTATCAGCCCCAGCATTTT
CDR3aa: CASSIYEGTYQPQHF

abundance: .
d_gene: .
j_gene: TRBJ2-4
v_gene: TRBV6-5
CDR3nt: TGTGCCAGCAGTTACTCGGGGGTGGTGGCCAAAAACATTCAGTACTTC
CDR3aa: CASSYSGVVAKNIQYF

abundance: .
d_gene: .
j_gene: TRBJ2-7
v_gene: TRBV21-1
CDR3nt: TGTGCCAGCAGCAAAGTGGCTGTGGCAGCCTCCTACGAGCAGTACTTC
CDR3aa: CASSKVAVAASYEQYF

abundance: .
d_gene: .
j_gene: TRBJ1-5
v_gene: TRBV28
CDR3nt: TGTGCCAGCTCAAGACAGAGACTTTATAGCAATCAGCCCCAGCATTTT
CDR3aa: CASSRQRLYSNQPQHF